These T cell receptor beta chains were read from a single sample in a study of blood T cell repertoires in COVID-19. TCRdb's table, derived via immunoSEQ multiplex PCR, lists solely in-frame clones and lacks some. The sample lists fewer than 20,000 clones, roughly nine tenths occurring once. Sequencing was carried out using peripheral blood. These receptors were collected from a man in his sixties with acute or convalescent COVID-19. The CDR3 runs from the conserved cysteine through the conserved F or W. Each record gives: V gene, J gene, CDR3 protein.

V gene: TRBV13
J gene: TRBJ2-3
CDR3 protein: CASSSPGTPRGDTQYF

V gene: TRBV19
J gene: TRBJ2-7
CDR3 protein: CASSINGQGRSYEQYF

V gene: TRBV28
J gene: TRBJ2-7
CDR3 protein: CASSLGQGRSYEQYF

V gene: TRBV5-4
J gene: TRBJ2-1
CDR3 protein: CASSLGTGSAYNEQFF

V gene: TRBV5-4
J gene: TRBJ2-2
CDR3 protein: CASSLGGIATGELFF

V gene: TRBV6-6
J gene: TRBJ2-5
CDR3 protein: CASSYSAGAETQYF

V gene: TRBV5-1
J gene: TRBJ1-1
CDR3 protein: CASSWMGQGGEAFF

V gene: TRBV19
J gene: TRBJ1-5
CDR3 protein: CASSIGRGTGGGNQPQHF

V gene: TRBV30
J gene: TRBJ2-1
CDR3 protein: CAWSIAAPSYNEQFF

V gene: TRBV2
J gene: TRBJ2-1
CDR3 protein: CASRVDRSSYNEQFF

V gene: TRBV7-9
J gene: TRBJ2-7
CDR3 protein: CASTHLGQGNYEQYF

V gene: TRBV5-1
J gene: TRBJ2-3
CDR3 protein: CASSFADTQYF

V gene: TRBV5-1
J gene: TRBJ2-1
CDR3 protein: CASSLGGGGAWEQFF

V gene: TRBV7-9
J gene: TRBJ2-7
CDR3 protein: CASSARLDYEQYF

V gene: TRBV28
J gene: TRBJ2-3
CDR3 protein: CASSLPAGGTDTQYF

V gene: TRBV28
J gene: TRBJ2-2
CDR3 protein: CASSLPASGRAGELFF

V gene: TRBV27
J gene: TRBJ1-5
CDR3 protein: CASSFSGYSNQPQHF

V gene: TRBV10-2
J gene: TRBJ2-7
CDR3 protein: CASSSTNDEQYF

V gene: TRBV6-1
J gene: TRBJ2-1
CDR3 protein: CASSEGLTVNEQFF

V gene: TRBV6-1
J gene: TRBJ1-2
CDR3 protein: CASSEAVAGGMGGYTF

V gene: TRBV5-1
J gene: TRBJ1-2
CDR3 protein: CASSLRGTSYGYTF

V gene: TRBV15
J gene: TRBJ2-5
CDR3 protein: CATSVRTGSETQYF

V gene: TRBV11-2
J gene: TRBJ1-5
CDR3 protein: CASSLDGAQPQHF

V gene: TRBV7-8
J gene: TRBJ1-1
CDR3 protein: CASSLGSGMNTEAFF

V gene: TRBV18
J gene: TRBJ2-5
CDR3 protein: CASSPRARNMETQYF

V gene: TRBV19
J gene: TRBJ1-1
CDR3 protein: CASSTQTGGSSWKAEAFF

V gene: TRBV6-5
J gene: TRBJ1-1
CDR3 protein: CASSSADRRTEAFF

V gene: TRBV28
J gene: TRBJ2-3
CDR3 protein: CASSLGTSGILDTQYF

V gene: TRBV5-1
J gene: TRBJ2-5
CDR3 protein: CASSLQETQYF

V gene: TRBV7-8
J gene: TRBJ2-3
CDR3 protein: CASSLKTSGRGLTDTQYF

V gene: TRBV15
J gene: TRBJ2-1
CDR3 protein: CATSVPGQGPGEQFF

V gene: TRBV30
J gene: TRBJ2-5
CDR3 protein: CAWTTLRTGEETQYF

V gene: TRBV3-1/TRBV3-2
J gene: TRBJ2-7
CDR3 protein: CASSQLTTSGGSYEQYF